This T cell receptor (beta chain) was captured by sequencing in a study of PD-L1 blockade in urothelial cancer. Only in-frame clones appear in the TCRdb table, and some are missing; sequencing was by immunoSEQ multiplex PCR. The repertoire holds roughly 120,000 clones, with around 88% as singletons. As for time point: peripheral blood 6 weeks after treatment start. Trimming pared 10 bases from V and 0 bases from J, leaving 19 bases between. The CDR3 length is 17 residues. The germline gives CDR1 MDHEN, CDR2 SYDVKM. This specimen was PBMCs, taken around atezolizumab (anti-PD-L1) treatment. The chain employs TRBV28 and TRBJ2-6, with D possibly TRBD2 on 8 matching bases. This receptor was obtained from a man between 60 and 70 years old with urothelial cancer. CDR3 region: CAIQGGLGPSGANVLTF. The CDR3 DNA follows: TGTGCCATCCAGGGGGGACTAGGTCCCTCTGGGGCCAACGTCCTGACTTTC.